A selection of T cell receptor beta chains follows, all from one sample in a study of control samples from healthy donors and cancer patients. Using immunoSEQ multiplex PCR, the repertoire was profiled, and TCRdb retains in-frame clones only, with some absent. This repertoire shows 90,000 to 150,000 clones, more than 75% found once; its top ten account for 9% to 14%. The sample taken for sequencing was blood. All receptors come from a man aged 30 to 39 in good health. The CDR3 runs from the conserved cysteine through the conserved F or W. A D gene is named only where the DNA matches it firmly. Expanded clones get a size class; other rows say once, few or many, or leave the size out.

clone_size: -; v_call: TRBV30; d_call: -; j_call: TRBJ1-3; cdr3_aa: CAWSGTLVRNSGNTIYF; cdr3_nt: TGTGCCTGGAGTGGCACGCTGGTCCGTAACTCTGGAAACACCATATATTTT
clone_size: -; v_call: TRBV21-1; d_call: -; j_call: TRBJ1-5; cdr3_aa: CASSKVRRQGCQPQHF; cdr3_nt: TGTGCCAGCAGCAAAGTCAGGAGACAGGGTTGTCAGCCCCAGCATTTT
clone_size: -; v_call: TRBV20-1; d_call: -; j_call: TRBJ1-1; cdr3_aa: CSASRGDATEAFF; cdr3_nt: TGCAGTGCTAGTCGGGGGGATGCCACTGAAGCTTTCTTT
clone_size: few; v_call: TRBV4-2; d_call: -; j_call: TRBJ1-1; cdr3_aa: CASTLDQTANTEAFF; cdr3_nt: TGTGCCAGCACACTGGACCAGACAGCAAACACTGAAGCTTTCTTT
clone_size: -; v_call: TRBV2; d_call: -; j_call: TRBJ1-3; cdr3_aa: CASSGMISGNTIYF; cdr3_nt: TGTGCCAGCAGTGGCATGATCTCTGGAAACACCATATATTTT
clone_size: -; v_call: TRBV27; d_call: TRBD1; j_call: TRBJ1-2; cdr3_aa: CASSSLPQGGRGYTF; cdr3_nt: TGTGCCAGCAGTTCCCTCCCACAGGGGGGACGGGGCTACACCTTC
clone_size: -; v_call: TRBV2; d_call: TRBD1; j_call: TRBJ1-4; cdr3_aa: CASRAGQINEKLFF; cdr3_nt: TGTGCCAGCAGAGCGGGACAGATTAATGAAAAACTGTTTTTT
clone_size: -; v_call: TRBV10-2; d_call: -; j_call: TRBJ1-1; cdr3_aa: CASRKGGTEAFF; cdr3_nt: TGCGCCAGCAGGAAAGGGGGAACTGAAGCTTTCTTT
clone_size: -; v_call: TRBV5-4; d_call: TRBD1; j_call: TRBJ1-2; cdr3_aa: CASSLVGQGYTGRGYTF; cdr3_nt: TGTGCCAGCAGCTTGGTGGGACAGGGGTATACCGGTAGGGGCTACACCTTC
clone_size: -; v_call: TRBV10-3; d_call: -; j_call: TRBJ1-1; cdr3_aa: CATNNAGDTEAFF; cdr3_nt: TGTGCCACAAACAATGCGGGGGACACTGAAGCTTTCTTT
clone_size: -; v_call: TRBV7-2; d_call: TRBD1; j_call: TRBJ2-2; cdr3_aa: CASSLAGQGAVTRTGELFF; cdr3_nt: TGTGCCAGCAGCTTAGCAGGACAGGGGGCGGTGACGAGGACCGGGGAGCTGTTTTTT
clone_size: once; v_call: TRBV5-6; d_call: -; j_call: TRBJ1-1; cdr3_aa: CASSFDIGTVNTEAFF; cdr3_nt: TGTGCCAGCAGCTTCGACATCGGGACTGTGAACACTGAAGCTTTCTTT
clone_size: -; v_call: TRBV29-1; d_call: TRBD1; j_call: TRBJ2-1; cdr3_aa: CSFYRGLGRNEQFF; cdr3_nt: TGCAGCTTCTACAGGGGCCTAGGTAGAAATGAGCAGTTCTTC
clone_size: -; v_call: TRBV6-5; d_call: -; j_call: TRBJ1-5; cdr3_aa: CASMAGAGNQPQHF; cdr3_nt: TGTGCCAGCATGGCGGGGGCTGGCAATCAGCCCCAGCATTTT
clone_size: -; v_call: TRBV30; d_call: TRBD1; j_call: TRBJ1-5; cdr3_aa: CAWSGQGDQPQHF; cdr3_nt: TGTGCCTGGAGTGGACAGGGGGATCAGCCCCAGCATTTT
clone_size: -; v_call: TRBV6-5; d_call: TRBD1; j_call: TRBJ1-1; cdr3_aa: CASSYGTGVNTEAFF; cdr3_nt: TGTGCCAGCAGTTACGGGACAGGGGTTAACACTGAAGCTTTCTTT
clone_size: -; v_call: TRBV28; d_call: -; j_call: TRBJ2-2; cdr3_aa: CASRSNTGELFF; cdr3_nt: TGTGCCAGCAGAAGTAACACCGGGGAGCTGTTTTTT
clone_size: -; v_call: TRBV6-5; d_call: -; j_call: TRBJ2-5; cdr3_aa: CASRGTFDGETQYF; cdr3_nt: TGTGCCAGCAGGGGGACATTTGATGGGGAGACCCAGTACTTC
clone_size: -; v_call: TRBV4-1; d_call: -; j_call: TRBJ1-4; cdr3_aa: CASSQDSQGDKLFF; cdr3_nt: TGCGCCAGCAGCCAAGACTCACAGGGAGACAAACTGTTTTTT
clone_size: -; v_call: TRBV12-3/TRBV12-4; d_call: TRBD1; j_call: TRBJ1-6; cdr3_aa: CASSSGTVLPLHF; cdr3_nt: TGTGCCAGCAGTTCCGGGACAGTGTTACCCCTCCACTTT
clone_size: -; v_call: TRBV6-6; d_call: TRBD1; j_call: TRBJ1-3; cdr3_aa: CASTRTGAYSGNTIYF; cdr3_nt: TGTGCCAGCACCAGGACAGGGGCATATTCTGGAAACACCATATATTTT
clone_size: -; v_call: TRBV10-3; d_call: TRBD1; j_call: TRBJ2-7; cdr3_aa: CAISESGTGGDEQYF; cdr3_nt: TGTGCCATCAGTGAGTCGGGGACAGGGGGCGACGAGCAGTACTTC
clone_size: -; v_call: TRBV10-1; d_call: -; j_call: TRBJ2-3; cdr3_aa: CASSPDKITDTQYF; cdr3_nt: TGCGCCAGCAGCCCCGACAAGATCACAGATACGCAGTATTTT
clone_size: -; v_call: TRBV29-1; d_call: -; j_call: TRBJ1-1; cdr3_aa: CSVLHSEAFF; cdr3_nt: TGCAGCGTTCTACACTCTGAAGCTTTCTTT
clone_size: -; v_call: TRBV5-5; d_call: TRBD1; j_call: TRBJ2-3; cdr3_aa: CASSLGTVSDTQYF; cdr3_nt: TGTGCCAGCAGCCTGGGGACAGTTTCAGATACGCAGTATTTT
clone_size: -; v_call: TRBV4-2; d_call: -; j_call: TRBJ2-1; cdr3_aa: CASSQGEAYEQFF; cdr3_nt: TGTGCCAGCAGCCAAGGGGAAGCATATGAGCAGTTCTTC